This T cell receptor beta chain originates from a study of cytomegalovirus exposure and HLA in healthy donors. Overall study: Of the donors genotyped, approximately 400 in all, around 77% fell in the Caucasian-associated ancestry cluster.

The ends lost 5 bases at V and 5 bases at J; junction bases unmatched: 7. CDR1 MNHEY and CDR2 SMNVEV come from the germline V gene (reference sequence). The CDR3 loop spans 14 amino acids. This clone was detected only once. Its matching antigen is unknown. Overall study findings and caveats: Most TCR beta V segments were productive about 90% or about 30% of the time in an earlier analysis. Most subjects had HLA-A and HLA-B alleles reportedly predicted accurately by TCR beta sequences. Certain sequence variants were highly shared and formed a cluster, and this cluster was likely a sequencing artifact.

PCR primers comprised 60 Vbeta and 13 Jbeta primers. Some clones are missing from TCRdb's copy, which holds only in-frame ones; the method was immunoSEQ multiplex PCR. The table lists about 130,000 clones, roughly 85% of them singletons. Specimen: PBMCs. The gene calls are TRBV27 and TRBJ2-7, with TRBD2 matching 9 bases. This TCR came from a middle-aged man in good health and CMV-seropositive. The DNA for the CDR3 is TGTGCCAGCAGTCCGCGGGGGGGGTTCAACGAGCAGTACTTC. Translated: CASSPRGGFNEQYF.